These 12 T cell receptor beta chains were sequenced from one sample in a study of T cell clonality in common variable immunodeficiency. Data came from immunoSEQ multiplex PCR; TCRdb stores just in-frame clones and leaves some out. The sample holds about 52,000 clones, and no clone turns up only once. Sequencing input: peripheral blood mononuclear cells. The receptors stem from a person aged 18 to 69 in good health.

This clone showed up many times. From the germline J gene comes the end of the CDR3, since the read stops 3 residues before it. The V gene is TRBV5-1, the J gene TRBJ1-2, with TRBD1 as a possible D gene (5 bases). This CDR3 is built from 19 residues. CDR1 and CDR2 (germline): SGHRS, YFSETQ. V dropped 1 base and J dropped 2 bases, with 24 bases sitting between them. CDR3 loop: CASSLFYRQDRSQNYGYTF. The sequenced CDR3 bases are TGCGCCAGCAGCTTGTTTTACAGGCAAGACAGATCGCAAAACTATGGC.

This clone occurred many times. The read is 3 residues too short to cover the CDR3 end, so that end is filled in from the germline J gene. J is TRBJ1-3 and V is TRBV4-2; a possible D gene is TRBD1 (6 bases). The germline V and J ends were trimmed by 0 bases and 2 bases, with 11 bases remaining between them. Germline V gene sequence: CDR1 LGHNA, CDR2 YNFKEQ. The CDR3 runs to 16 residues. CDR3 amino acids: CASSQEGTGTGNTIYF. The CDR3 bases that were read are TGTGCCAGCAGCCAAGAGGGAACAGGGACTGGAAACACC.

This clone was observed at least ten times. The CDR3 is cut off 3 residues early in the read; its end comes from the germline J gene. This chain joins TRBV19 and TRBJ1-2, with D unclear. The V gene's germline CDR1 is LNHDA and CDR2 SQIVND (reference sequence). V lost 4 bases to trimming and J lost 3 bases, with 18 bases between them. This CDR3 spans 16 amino acids. The part of the CDR3 DNA that was read is TGTGCCAGTAGTAACGGGTACCGAGGACTCGACTATGGC. It specifies CASSNGYRGLDYG. The entire CDR3 reads CASSNGYRGLDYGYTF.

In this sample, this clone turned up many times. The read comes to an end 3 residues before the CDR3 does, leaving the germline J gene to fill in the end. This chain joins TRBV7-3 and TRBJ1-1; no clear D. CDR3 length equals 18 residues. The V gene's germline CDR1 is SGHTA and CDR2 FQGTGA. CDR3 amino acids: CASSSPRAGYSISYEAFF. The sequenced part of the CDR3 DNA is TGTGCCAGCAGCTCCCCCCGGGCGGGCTACTCCATCTCCTACGAG.

This clone was recorded many times. The read terminates 3 residues before the CDR3 end, so the remaining end is supplied by the germline J gene. The rearrangement uses TRBV5-1 and TRBJ1-6, with 9 bases lining up with TRBD1. The germline V gene encodes CDR1 SGHRS and CDR2 YFSETQ. The CDR3 spans 14 residues. The V segment lost 4 bases and the J segment 6 bases; nucleotides outside the gene matches: 2. The sequenced CDR3 bases are TGCGCCAGCAGCGGGGGACAGGGTAATTCACCC. It yields the protein CASSGGQGNSP. The CDR3 reads in full as CASSGGQGNSPLHF. Combining the CDR3 with reference TRBV5-1 and TRBJ1-6 gives the whole variable domain KAGVTQTPRYLIKTRGQQVTLSCSPISGHRSVSWYQQTPGQGLQFLFEYFSETQRNKGNFPGRFSGRQFSNSRSEMNVSTLELGDSALYLCASSGGQGNSPLHFGNGTRLTVT.

This clone was observed many times. The read comes to an end 3 residues before the CDR3 does, leaving the germline J gene to fill in the end. The rearrangement joins TRBV5-1 to TRBJ2-5; D might be TRBD1 (6 bases). Germline loops: CDR1 SGHRS, CDR2 YFSETQ. With 0 bases removed from V and 4 bases from J, the gap between germline ends came to 13 bases. The CDR3 spans 15 residues. CDR3 DNA, as far as it was read: TGCGCCAGCAGCTTGGTGGGCTCACAGGGAGAGACC. This sequence encodes CASSLVGSQGET. The complete CDR3 protein is CASSLVGSQGETQYF.

This clone was detected many times. The CDR3 goes on 3 residues after the read ends, and that part is filled in from the germline J gene. This chain connects TRBV7-2 to TRBJ2-7; D remains unclear. CDR1 is SGHTA, CDR2 FQGNSA, per germline. The germline V and J ends were trimmed by 0 bases and 1 base, with 7 bases remaining between them. CDR3 length: 14 residues. The CDR3 sequence: CASSLAPESYEQYF. The sequenced part of the CDR3 DNA is TGTGCCAGCAGCTTAGCGCCAGAATCCTACGAG.

The sample holds many counts of this clone. The CDR3 end lies 3 residues beyond the end of the read and is filled in from the germline J gene. The chain recombines TRBV19 with TRBJ1-1, with D unresolved. The CDR3 runs 14 residues. Germline V gives CDR1 LNHDA, CDR2 SQIVND (reference sequence). V was clipped by 5 bases and J by 4 bases, with 14 bases between them. The CDR3 sequence is CASSARIGSTEAFF. Partial CDR3 DNA: TGTGCCAGTAGTGCCAGAATAGGGTCCACTGAA.

In this sample, this clone turned up many times. The CDR3 goes on 3 residues after the read ends, and that part is filled in from the germline J gene. This chain joins TRBV5-1 and TRBJ2-5; 13 bases agree with TRBD2. CDR3 length: 16 amino acids. Germline values: CDR1 SGHRS, CDR2 YFSETQ. V was clipped by 4 bases and J by 5 bases; unmatched bases: 8. The sequenced CDR3 bases are TGCGCCAGCAGCCTAGGGACTAGCGGGGCCCCGGAGACC. Amino acids: CASSLGTSGAPET. The whole CDR3 protein reads CASSLGTSGAPETQYF.

Comment on this clone: The missing CDR3 end, 3 residues past where the read stops, is filled in from the germline J gene. The chain recombines TRBV19 with TRBJ1-2; no definite D call. Germline lookup yields CDR1 LNHDA and CDR2 SQIVND (reference sequence). The CDR3 runs to 13 residues. The CDR3: CASSITIYNDYTF. Incomplete CDR3 DNA: TGTGCCAGTAGTATAACAATATACAATGAC.

This clone was seen repeatedly, ten times or more. The CDR3 end falls 3 residues outside the read, so it is completed with the germline J gene. The V call is TRBV15, the J call TRBJ2-7; TRBD2 matches at 8 bases. CDR1 LNHNV and CDR2 YYDKDF come from the germline V gene (reference sequence). J gave up 6 bases and V 5 bases, and 12 bases lay outside the gene matches. CDR3 length: 15 amino acids. The covered CDR3 bases are TGTGCCACCAGCCGGGGCGGACGGGGGGGTCTCGAG. This sequence encodes CATSRGGRGGLE. Given in full, the CDR3 is CATSRGGRGGLEQYF.

This clone came up many times. The read halts 3 residues ahead of the CDR3 end, with the missing end drawn from the germline J gene. This chain joins TRBV5-4 and TRBJ2-1; 7 positions agree with TRBD2. The V segment lost 0 bases and the J segment 5 bases; nucleotides outside the gene matches: 8. Germline values: CDR1 SGHNT, CDR2 YYREEE (reference sequence). The CDR3 is made up of 16 amino acids. This CDR3 reads CASSLDRGSSDNEQFF. CDR3 bases read: TGTGCCAGCAGCTTGGATCGCGGGAGTAGCGACAATGAG.